These T cell receptor beta chains were read from a single sample in a study of T-cell memory formation after mild COVID-19. TCRdb reanalysed the 5' RACE reads using MiXCR and keeps one entry per CDR3 protein. The data contain more than 300,000 distinct CDR3 sequences, 20% of them singletons. Sequencing used PBMCs or a T cell subset sorted from them (not recorded which). The receptors shown here come from a man between 18 and 29 years old who had mild COVID-19 (a few samples of this study predate the infection). Cell type and time point are not known. CDR3s include the opening cysteine and the closing phenylalanine or tryptophan.

>TRBV5-4|TRBJ1-5
CASSVGGGSQPQHF
>TRBV2|TRBJ1-1
CASTEGQLNTEAFF
>TRBV28|TRBJ1-1
CASSGSPGATEAFF
>TRBV20-1|TRBJ1-1
CSGEQGMITNTEAFF
>TRBV7-2|TRBJ2-1
CASSPRAIREQFF
>TRBV15|TRBJ1-5
CATSPTGDRGQPQHF
>TRBV5-1|TRBJ1-2
CASSTGQGPGYTF
>TRBV4-3|TRBJ2-7
CASSPTWSRQGSSYEQYF
>TRBV12-3/TRBV12-4|TRBJ2-3
CASSRGLTGGSSTDTQYF
>TRBV7-2|TRBJ2-2
CASSLRQVAGEPFF
>TRBV5-4|TRBJ2-5
CASSSGVGQETQYF
>TRBV12-3/TRBV12-4|TRBJ2-7
CASSLGLAGNYEQYF
>TRBV7-3|TRBJ1-1
CASSPGSGTEAFF
>TRBV5-5|TRBJ1-5
CASSRSTGTGQPQHF
>TRBV7-6|TRBJ2-1
CASSSGTSGGDNEQFF
>TRBV7-2|TRBJ2-3
CASSLVLRGGTDTQYF
>TRBV6-5|TRBJ2-1
CASSYSGLTSYNEQFF
>TRBV28|TRBJ1-2
CASSLAQNYGYTF
>TRBV12-3/TRBV12-4|TRBJ1-1
CASTLQQGGTEAFF
>TRBV4-3|TRBJ1-1
CASSRDHAEAVNTEAFF
>TRBV14|TRBJ1-2
CASSQTVPYGYTF
>TRBV7-2|TRBJ2-7
CASSRAPPEQYF
>TRBV5-1|TRBJ2-7
CASSLVQGYEQYF
>TRBV7-2|TRBJ2-3
CASSRLAGGDTQYF
>TRBV29-1|TRBJ2-5
CSVEGNQETQYF
>TRBV27|TRBJ2-1
CASSHGDSAYNEQFF
>TRBV7-2|TRBJ2-5
CASSPIWIAGEETQYF
>TRBV29-1|TRBJ1-1
CSGGIENTEAFF
>TRBV4-1|TRBJ1-1
CASSQWTVGEAFF
>TRBV5-1|TRBJ1-4
CASSPDGGREEKLFF
>TRBV12-3/TRBV12-4|TRBJ2-7
CASSFGAEIYEQYF
>TRBV7-9|TRBJ1-2
CASSFSRGGGYTF